These 10 T cell receptor beta chains originate from one sample sequenced in a study of T cell responses to AZD1222 COVID-19 vaccine. Clones were read by immunoSEQ multiplex PCR, and TCRdb kept only the in-frame ones, dropping some. The sample has 240,000 or so clones, 93% seen once. The sequenced sample was peripheral blood, obtained on day 0 of AZD1222 vaccination. Source of these receptors: an adult in good health.

The chain uses TRBV28 and TRBJ2-7; possible D gene TRBD2, 5 bases. Trimming cost V 7 bases and J 0 bases, with 13 bases left between them. CDR3 length equals 14 residues. Germline V gene sequence: CDR1 MDHEN, CDR2 SYDVKM. CDR3 DNA: TGTGCCAGCAACGAGGGCAGTAGCTCCTACGAGCAGTACTTC. Residues: CASNEGSSSYEQYF.

This chain links TRBV11-2 with TRBJ1-2; D might be TRBD1 (5 bases). V gave up 0 bases and J gave up 2 bases, with 16 bases separating them. The germline V gene encodes CDR1 SGHAT and CDR2 FQNNGV. The CDR3 extends over 17 amino acids. CDR3 nucleotide sequence: TGTGCCAGCAGCTTAGATGGGCCAGGGCTCCAAAACTATGGCTACACCTTC. It translates to CASSLDGPGLQNYGYTF. Variable domain in full (rest from reference TRBV11-2 and TRBJ1-2): EAGVAQSPRYKIIEKRQSVAFWCNPISGHATLYWYQQILGQGPKLLIQFQNNGVVDDSQLPKDRFSAERLKGVDSTLKIQPAKLEDSAVYLCASSLDGPGLQNYGYTFGSGTRLTVV.

The V call is TRBV18, the J call TRBJ2-1, with D possibly matching TRBD1 (5 bases). V lost 2 bases to trimming and J lost 7 bases, with 18 bases between them. The CDR3 consists of 16 residues. Germline CDR1 and CDR2: KGHSH and LQKENI. CDR3 protein: CASSPSQGLGVNEQFF. The CDR3 bases are TGTGCCAGCTCACCATCCCAGGGCCTAGGGGTTAATGAGCAGTTCTTC.

This clone was detected a few times. The rearrangement joins TRBV7-9 to TRBJ2-2; TRBD1 matches at 9 bases. Germline V gene lookup returns CDR1 SEHNR and CDR2 FQNEAQ (reference sequence). The CDR3 is 15 residues long. V lost 7 bases to trimming and J lost 5 bases; unmatched junction nucleotides: 8. CDR3 loop: CASKPGQGPTGELFF. CDR3 coding DNA: TGTGCCAGCAAACCGGGACAGGGCCCTACCGGGGAGCTGTTTTTT.

The chain carries TRBV28 and TRBJ1-6; 10 bases line up with TRBD1. This CDR3 is built from 15 residues. V shed 6 bases, J shed 10 bases, and the junction held 9 bases outside the gene matches. Per the germline V gene, CDR1 is MDHEN and CDR2 is SYDVKM. This chain's CDR3 is CASRIPGQGNSPLHF. CDR3 in DNA: TGTGCCAGCAGGATACCGGGACAGGGGAACTCACCCCTCCACTTT.

This clone was recorded once. This chain joins TRBV11-2 and TRBJ1-3, with 9 bases identical to TRBD1. CDR3 length equals 15 residues. After removal of 5 bases from V and 5 bases from J, the junction contained 7 bases not matched to a gene. Germline values: CDR1 SGHAT, CDR2 FQNNGV. In DNA, the CDR3 is TGTGCCAGCAGCCAGGGACAGGGTTCGAGAAACACCATATATTTT. Its protein product is CASSQGQGSRNTIYF.

The J gene is TRBJ2-1, the V gene TRBV7-7, with a tentative D call TRBD1 (5 bases). This CDR3 has 16 amino acids. Germline V CDR1 and CDR2: SSHAT, FNYEAQ (reference sequence). V gave up 3 bases and J gave up 2 bases, with 14 bases separating them. DNA of the CDR3: TGTGCCAGCAGCTTTCGACTTGGGGCGACCTACAATGAGCAGTTCTTC. This sequence encodes CASSFRLGATYNEQFF.

This clone has just one count. This chain joins TRBV3-1 (or the pseudogene TRBV3-2) and TRBJ1-6; TRBD1 might be the D (5 bases). In germline, CDR1 is LGHDT, CDR2 YNNKEL (reference sequence). The CDR3 length is 14 residues. V dropped 4 bases and J dropped 9 bases, with 13 bases sitting between them. The CDR3 DNA sequence: TGTGCCAGCAGCCGGGACGCCGGGATTTCACCCCTCCACTTT. This sequence encodes CASSRDAGISPLHF.

The chain uses TRBV28 and TRBJ1-4; 11 bases map to TRBD1. CDR3 length: 14 amino acids. Trimming at V came to 4 bases and at J to 8 bases, leaving 3 bases not matched to a gene. Germline V gene data show CDR1 as MDHEN and CDR2 as SYDVKM. This chain's CDR3 is CASSSGQGGEKLFF. Here the CDR3 DNA reads TGTGCCAGCAGTTCGGGACAGGGGGGGGAAAAACTGTTTTTT.

This sequence joins TRBV14 and TRBJ1-2; D is unclear. Germline V gene sequence: CDR1 SGHDN, CDR2 FVKESK. V gave up 1 base and J gave up 4 bases, with 13 bases separating them. The CDR3 consists of 15 residues. The CDR3 here is CASSQGSAAIYGYTF. Here the CDR3 DNA reads TGTGCCAGCAGCCAAGGTAGCGCAGCCATCTATGGCTACACCTTC.